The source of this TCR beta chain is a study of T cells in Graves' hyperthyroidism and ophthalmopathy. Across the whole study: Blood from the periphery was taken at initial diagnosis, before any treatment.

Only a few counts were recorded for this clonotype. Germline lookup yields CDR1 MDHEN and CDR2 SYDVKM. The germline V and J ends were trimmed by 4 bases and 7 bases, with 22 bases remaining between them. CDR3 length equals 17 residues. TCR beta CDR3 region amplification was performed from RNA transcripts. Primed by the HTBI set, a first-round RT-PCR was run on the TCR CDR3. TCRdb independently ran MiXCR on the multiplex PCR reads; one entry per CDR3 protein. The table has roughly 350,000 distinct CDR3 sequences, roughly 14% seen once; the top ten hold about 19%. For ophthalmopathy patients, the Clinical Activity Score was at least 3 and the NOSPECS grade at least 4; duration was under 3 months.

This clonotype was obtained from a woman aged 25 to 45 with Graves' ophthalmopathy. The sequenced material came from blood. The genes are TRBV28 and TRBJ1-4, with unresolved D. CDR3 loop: CASSSYPLGVRLEKLFF. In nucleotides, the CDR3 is TGTGCCAGCAGTTCCTACCCTCTCGGGGTTCGGCTTGAAAAACTGTTTTTT.